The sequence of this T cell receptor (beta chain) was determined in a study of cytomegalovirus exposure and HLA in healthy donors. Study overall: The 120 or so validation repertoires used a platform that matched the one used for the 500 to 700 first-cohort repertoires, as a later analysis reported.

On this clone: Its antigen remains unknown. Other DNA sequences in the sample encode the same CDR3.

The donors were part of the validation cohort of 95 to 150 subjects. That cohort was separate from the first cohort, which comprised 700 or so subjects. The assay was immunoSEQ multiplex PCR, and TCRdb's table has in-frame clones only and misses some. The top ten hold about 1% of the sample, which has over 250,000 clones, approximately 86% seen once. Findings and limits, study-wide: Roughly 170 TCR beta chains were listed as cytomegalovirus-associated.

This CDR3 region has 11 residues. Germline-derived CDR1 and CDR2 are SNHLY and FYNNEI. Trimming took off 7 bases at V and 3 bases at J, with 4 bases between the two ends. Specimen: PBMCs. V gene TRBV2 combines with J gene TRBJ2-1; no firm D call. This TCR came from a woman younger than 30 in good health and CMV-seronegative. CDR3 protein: CASNYYNEQFF. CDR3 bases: TGTGCCAGCAACTACTACAATGAGCAGTTCTTC.